This TCR beta chain was observed in a study of cytomegalovirus exposure and HLA in healthy donors. Study-wide context: Most donors, 81% of a few hundred genotyped, fell in the Caucasian-associated ancestry cluster.

About this clone: The antigen remains unidentified.

PCR amplification relied on 60 Vbeta primers (plus 13 Jbeta primers). TCRdb keeps only in-frame clones here, not all; method: immunoSEQ multiplex PCR. The sample consists of approximately 150,000 clones, around four fifths of them appearing once. Donors were ostensibly healthy at sampling, although undocumented immune exposures were probable. This CDR3 is built from 12 residues. From germline, CDR1 is SQVTM and CDR2 ANQGSEA. V lost 1 base and J 8 bases, leaving 11 bases between the germline ends. Points from the study as a whole: Within a later analysis, the majority of CMV-associated TCR beta chains appeared HLA-restricted.

Sequenced: PBMCs. The rearrangement links TRBV29-1 to TRBJ1-2, with D maybe TRBD1 (5 bases). This receptor was taken from a male donor in good health and CMV-seronegative. CDR3 nucleotides: TGCAGCGTTGAAGGTTGGGGCGGCGGCTACACCTTC. Encoded protein: CSVEGWGGGYTF. Full variable domain (missing parts from reference TRBV29-1 and TRBJ1-2): SAVISQKPSRDICQRGTSLTIQCQVDSQVTMMFWYRQQPGQSLTLIATANQGSEATYESGFVIDKFPISRPNLTFSTLTVSNMSPEDSSIYLCSVEGWGGGYTFGSGTRLTVV.